This T cell receptor beta chain appears in the sequencing data of a study of OX40 agonist ivuxolimab in advanced cancers. Study-wide background: Patients were given ivuxolimab, an antibody that agonizes OX40 (CD134). Prior anti-PD-1, anti-PD-L1 or anti-CTLA-4 therapy was allowed; around 43% had some.

Points from the study as a whole: Mean expanded clone counts were higher in CD8+ than CD4+ T cells.

Data came from immunoSEQ multiplex PCR; TCRdb stores just in-frame clones and leaves some out. Here the sample spans about 60,000 clones, approximately 86% being singletons. Of note for this clone: Its antigen is undetermined.

The junction had 11 bases not matched to a gene; V was cut back by 5 bases and J by 8 bases. The CDR3 is made up of 15 amino acids. Germline V gives CDR1 SGHTA, CDR2 FQGNSA. The chain couples TRBV7-2 to TRBJ1-2; TRBD1 matches 10 bases. This specimen was CD4+ or CD8+ T cells sorted from blood, taken in a trial of the OX40 agonist ivuxolimab. The sequence came from an adult with an advanced solid tumor such as melanoma, head and neck, liver or kidney cancer. CDR3 region: CASSTPTGGTEGYTF. DNA for the CDR3: TGTGCCAGCAGCACTCCGACAGGGGGCACGGAAGGCTACACCTTC.